The clone carrying this T cell receptor beta chain was counted ten times or more. This entry belongs to a study of CD8 T cells in ankylosing spondylitis. Quantitative barcoded 5'-RACE was used to prepare TCR beta libraries. TCRdb re-derived calls from the 5' RACE reads in MiXCR, one entry per CDR3 protein. The profile shows some 200,000 distinct CDR3 sequences, approximately 18% of them singletons. Germline-derived CDR1 and CDR2 are SGHRS and YFSETQ. The CDR3 runs to 16 residues. With V trimmed by 1 base and J by 5 bases, 11 bases remained unmatched. The source is a male donor aged 5-29 years with ankylosing spondylitis or in good health (not recorded which). Material for sequencing was blood, either unsorted or a sorted T cell fraction (not recorded which). The V and J genes are TRBV5-1 and TRBJ2-5, with 7 positions matching TRBD2. The CDR3, as DNA: TGCGCCAGCAGCTTGCTTCCAGCGGGACCGGAGGAGACCCAGTACTTC. This translates into CASSLLPAGPEETQYF.